The sequence of this TCR beta chain was determined in a study of T cells after yellow fever vaccination. V shed 2 bases and J 4 bases; nucleotides not matched to a gene: 3. The germline CDR1 and CDR2 sequences are SEHNR and FQNEAQ (reference sequence). The CDR3 covers 15 residues. TCRdb reprocessed the 5' RACE reads with MiXCR, giving one entry per CDR3 protein. The sample records approximately 600,000 distinct CDR3 sequences, around 12% being singletons. This rearrangement joins TRBV7-9 to TRBJ2-3; TRBD2 agrees at 10 bases. The sequencing used PBMCs, collected on the day of the yellow fever booster vaccination. The receptor comes from a man aged 25-45 years who received the YFV17D yellow fever vaccine. The CDR3 nucleotides read TGTGCCAGCAGCTTACTAGCGGGAGCCTCAGATACGCAGTATTTT. It is translated as CASSLLAGASDTQYF.